The 20 T cell receptor beta chains given below trace back to one sample, sequenced in a study of post-analysis software for immune sequencing data (dated by TCRdb to the mid-2010s). Libraries were built with PCR. Sequencer: Illumina HiSeq 2500. To reduce PCR and sequencing biases, unique molecular identifiers were incorporated into the TCR beta cDNA libraries. TCRdb took the public reads, trimmed them with fastp at Q25, ran MiXCR for clone calling and kept in-frame beta chains. CDR3 protein duplicates are merged, each entry listing the most common genes and DNA. A total of about half a million distinct CDR3 sequences appear in this sample, around 40% of them only once. The top ten hold about 12% of the sample. For these TCRs, the target antigens are not known. Broad study findings and their caveats: Significantly higher frequencies in patients than in controls were found for roughly 5 TRBV segments, including TRBV5-6, TRBV5-1 and TRBV20-1.

Input material: blood. The source of these receptors is a girl aged 10 to 17 with multiple sclerosis.

J is TRBJ2-3 and V is TRBV11-2, with unresolved D. Trimming took 5 bases from V and 0 from J, leaving 12 bases between them. Germline CDR1 and CDR2: SGHAT and FQNNGV. The CDR3 is made up of 15 amino acids. Here the CDR3 reads CASSATPTSTDTQYF. CDR3 in DNA: TGTGCCAGCAGCGCGACCCCAACTAGCACAGATACGCAGTATTTT.

This clonotype was seen a few times. The CDR3 loop reads CASSLMGNRGGSYGYTF. CDR3 DNA: TGTGCCAGCAGTTTGATGGGGAACAGGGGAGGTAGCTATGGCTACACCTTC. This rearrangement joins TRBV12-3 or TRBV12-4 to TRBJ1-2; 7 bases match TRBD1. The trim removed 3 bases at V and 4 bases at J, leaving 14 bases unmatched. The CDR3 has 17 amino acids.

The sample holds a few counts of this clonotype. The chain carries TRBV29-1 and TRBJ1-4, with 9 bases matching TRBD1. V was clipped by 6 bases and J by 8 bases; unmatched bases: 4. Germline CDR1 is SQVTM and CDR2 is ANQGSEA. The CDR3 totals 12 residues. CDR3 sequence: CSVGQGEEKLFF. Here the CDR3 DNA reads TGCAGCGTGGGACAGGGCGAAGAAAAACTGTTTTTT.

V is TRBV5-1 and J is TRBJ1-2; D ambiguous. The germline V gene has CDR1 SGHRS and CDR2 YFSETQ. This CDR3 has 13 residues. The V and J ends lost 0 bases and 2 bases respectively, with 5 bases between them. The chain's CDR3 is CASSLGVNYGYTF. The CDR3 coding sequence is TGCGCCAGCAGCTTGGGGGTAAACTATGGCTACACCTTC.

V and J are TRBV12-3 or TRBV12-4 and TRBJ2-7; TRBD2 agrees at 12 bases. Trimming removed 5 bases from V and 9 bases from J; junction bases left unmatched: 11. The CDR3 length is 15 residues. The chain's CDR3 is CASSLTGLAGSGQYF. In DNA, the CDR3 is TGTGCCAGCAGTCTTACGGGACTAGCGGGTTCGGGGCAGTACTTC.

The chain carries TRBV7-2 and TRBJ2-5; 10 bases are shared with TRBD2. The CDR3 is 13 residues long. V shed 5 bases, J shed 11 bases, and the junction held 8 bases outside the gene matches. Germline V gene data show CDR1 as SGHTA and CDR2 as FQGNSA. The CDR3 spells CASSHQSGREQYF. CDR3 bases: TGTGCCAGCAGCCACCAGAGCGGGAGGGAGCAGTACTTC.

V and J are TRBV5-1 and TRBJ1-1; D is undetermined. The CDR3 length is 14 residues. V shed 1 base and J shed 4 bases, with 11 bases lying between them. CDR1 SGHRS and CDR2 YFSETQ come from the germline V gene. Written as DNA, the CDR3 is TGCGCCAGCAGCTTGACGCTTACGGGCACTGAAGCTTTCTTT. This gives the protein CASSLTLTGTEAFF.

This chain uses TRBV6-6 with TRBJ2-7, with a tentative D call TRBD1 (8 bases). Trimming took 10 bases from V and 2 from J, leaving 18 bases between them. The CDR3 loop spans 14 amino acids. CDR1 MNHNY and CDR2 SVGAGI come from the germline V gene (reference sequence). This CDR3 is CANTITGGAYEQYF. The CDR3 nucleotides read TGTGCCAACACGATCACAGGGGGGGCCTACGAGCAGTACTTC.

The V call is TRBV6-2 or TRBV6-3, the J call TRBJ1-4; D unclear. Trimming took 6 bases from V and 8 from J, leaving 16 bases between them. The CDR3 runs to 14 residues. Germline CDR1 and CDR2: MNHEY and SVGEGT. For the CDR3, the DNA is TGTGCCAGCAGACTACGGAGAGGGTTCGAAAAACTGTTTTTT. This encodes CASRLRRGFEKLFF.

The V and J genes are TRBV6-6 and TRBJ2-3; 7 bases agree with TRBD1. Germline values: CDR1 MNHNY, CDR2 SVGAGI (reference sequence). The J segment lost 2 bases and the V segment lost 5 bases, leaving 10 bases of the junction unmatched. The CDR3 has 16 amino acids. The CDR3 loop is CASSPPRDSSTDTQYF. The CDR3 nucleotides read TGTGCCAGCAGTCCACCCAGGGACAGCTCCACAGATACGCAGTATTTT.

J is TRBJ1-5 and V is TRBV14, with D possibly matching TRBD1 (6 bases). Germline V CDR1 and CDR2: SGHDN, FVKESK. V dropped 4 bases and J dropped 1 base, with 11 bases sitting between them. CDR3 size: 15 residues. CDR3 residues: CASSPRRGSNQPQHF. The CDR3 DNA reads TGTGCCAGCAGCCCGAGGAGGGGGAGCAATCAGCCCCAGCATTTT.

This clonotype came up a few times. The chain couples TRBV12-3 or TRBV12-4 to TRBJ2-1; 9 bases map to TRBD1. With 5 bases clipped from V and 1 base from J, the junction kept 3 bases outside the gene matches. The CDR3 spans 15 residues. CDR3 DNA: TGTGCCAGCAGTCAGGACAGGGGTTCCTACAATGAGCAGTTCTTC. Its protein is CASSQDRGSYNEQFF.

This clonotype was picked up a small number of times. V usage is TRBV12-3 or TRBV12-4 and J usage is TRBJ1-2; D perhaps matches TRBD1 (5 bases). V gave up 7 bases and J gave up 5 bases, with 14 bases separating them. The CDR3 contains 13 residues. The CDR3 coding sequence is TGTGCCAGCACCTCCCAGACAGCTTATGGCTACACCTTC. This translates into CASTSQTAYGYTF.

This clonotype has just a few counts. The chain is built from TRBV24-1 and TRBJ2-6; D gene uncertain. The CDR3 covers 16 residues. V was clipped by 4 bases and J by 0 bases, with 9 bases between them. From germline, CDR1 is KGHDR and CDR2 SFDVKD. CDR3 in DNA: TGTGCCACCAGTGACCCCGGAAGCTCTGGGGCCAACGTCCTGACTTTC. Amino acid sequence: CATSDPGSSGANVLTF.

This clonotype occurred a few times. The gene calls are TRBV5-1 and TRBJ1-2; 7 nucleotides agree with TRBD1. Trimming removed 5 bases from V and 4 bases from J; junction bases left unmatched: 11. Germline assignment: CDR1 SGHRS and CDR2 YFSETQ. The CDR3 is made up of 15 amino acids. As DNA, the CDR3 is TGCGCCAGCAGAGGTGACAGGGCCGGTCTCTATGGCTACACCTTC. It codes for CASRGDRAGLYGYTF.

The V gene is TRBV10-3, the J gene TRBJ2-5; D is uncertain. Trimming shortened V by 2 bases and J by 4 bases, and 5 bases separated the two germline ends. Germline V gene lookup returns CDR1 ENHRY and CDR2 SYGVKD. The CDR3 runs 12 residues. The DNA for the CDR3 is TGTGCCATCAGTGAGGGGGTAGAGACCCAGTACTTC. It codes for CAISEGVETQYF.

CDR3 sequence reads: CASSGRAGGAQSKPQHF. The CDR3 region has the DNA TGTGCCAGCAGTGGCCGGGCAGGTGGGGCCCAATCAAAGCCCCAGCATTTT. This chain connects TRBV12-3 or TRBV12-4 to TRBJ1-5; D is perhaps TRBD1 (5 bases). V lost 5 bases and J lost 8, with 25 bases in between. The CDR3 loop spans 17 amino acids.

V is TRBV20-1 and J is TRBJ2-5; possibly TRBD1 for D (5 bases). CDR1 and CDR2 (germline): DFQATT, SNEGSKA (reference sequence). Trimming stripped 2 bases from V and 1 base from J, with 11 bases between. This CDR3 region has 14 residues. The CDR3 DNA is TGCAGTGCTAGAAGATCTAGGGGCCAAGAGACCCAGTACTTC. It encodes CSARRSRGQETQYF.

This clonotype has just a few counts. The CDR3 DNA is TGTGCCAGCATGAACCGCGTTAACTATGGCTACACCTTC. This translates into CASMNRVNYGYTF. The chain is built from TRBV2 and TRBJ1-2, with no clear D. Trimming cost V 7 bases and J 1 base, with 10 bases left between them. CDR1 and CDR2 (germline): SNHLY, FYNNEI. This CDR3 spans 13 amino acids.

This rearrangement joins TRBV16 to TRBJ2-7; D unresolved. Trimming left V 4 bases short and J 3 bases short, with 13 bases between. The CDR3 has 14 amino acids. The germline V gene has CDR1 KGHSY and CDR2 FQNENV. Written as DNA, the CDR3 is TGTGCCAGCAGCCGGTTAGGGTGGGGCTACGAGCAGTACTTC. Its protein product is CASSRLGWGYEQYF.